These 9 T cell receptor beta chains originate from one sample sequenced in a study of blood T cell repertoires in COVID-19. Method: immunoSEQ multiplex PCR; TCRdb's copy keeps in-frame clones and lacks some. The profile covers 75,000 to 90,000 clones, with 91% appearing a single time and over 1.5% taken by the ten largest. The sequenced sample was peripheral blood. These receptors came from a woman between 45 and 65 years old in a cohort sampled during active COVID-19.

The V call is TRBV9, the J call TRBJ1-1, with D possibly TRBD1 on 5 matching bases. CDR1 is SGDLS and CDR2 is YYNGEE in the germline V gene. V lost 4 bases to trimming and J lost 7 bases, with 8 bases between them. The CDR3 is 11 amino acids. CDR3 in amino acids: CASSLDSEAFF. Here the CDR3 DNA reads TGTGCCAGCAGCCTAGACAGTGAAGCTTTCTTT.

V usage is TRBV11-2 and J usage is TRBJ2-1; possible D gene TRBD1, 6 bases. V was cut by 1 base and J by 1 base, with 14 bases left in between. The germline CDR1 and CDR2 sequences are SGHAT and FQNNGV. There are 17 residues in the CDR3. In nucleotides, the CDR3 is TGTGCCAGCAGCTTAGGAGGGGCAGGGGAGTCCTACAATGAGCAGTTCTTC. Its translation is CASSLGGAGESYNEQFF. The complete variable domain, with remaining parts taken from reference TRBV11-2 and TRBJ2-1, reads EAGVAQSPRYKIIEKRQSVAFWCNPISGHATLYWYQQILGQGPKLLIQFQNNGVVDDSQLPKDRFSAERLKGVDSTLKIQPAKLEDSAVYLCASSLGGAGESYNEQFFGPGTRLTVL.

The V call is TRBV5-1, the J call TRBJ1-1; 7 nucleotides line up with TRBD1. Trimming removed 4 bases from V and 6 bases from J; junction bases left unmatched: 12. The CDR3 length is 15 residues. Germline V lookup: CDR1 SGHRS, CDR2 YFSETQ. CDR3 loop: CASSPYATGSAEAFF. The DNA of the CDR3 is TGCGCCAGCAGCCCGTATGCGACAGGGTCGGCTGAAGCTTTCTTT.

This clone is termed medium-sized. This CDR3 reads CASSQSGVAYTF. The CDR3 nucleotides read TGTGCCAGCAGCCAATCAGGGGTGGCCTACACCTTC. V gene TRBV16 combines with J gene TRBJ1-2, with a weak D call TRBD1 (5 bases). V lost 0 bases and J lost 10, with 9 bases in between. The length of the CDR3 is 12 residues. CDR1 is KGHSY and CDR2 is FQNENV in the germline V gene.

This chain uses TRBV6-5 with TRBJ1-6, with 7 bases that match TRBD1. The ends lost 6 bases at V and 10 bases at J; junction bases unmatched: 12. Germline values: CDR1 MNHEY, CDR2 SVGAGI. There are 15 residues in the CDR3. DNA for the CDR3: TGTGCCAGCAGCACGACCGGGACAGCGACCTCACCCCTCCACTTT. It yields the protein CASSTTGTATSPLHF.

The chain links TRBV6-5 to TRBJ2-7; D may be TRBD1 (6 bases). The CDR3 is 13 amino acids. With 10 bases removed from V and 0 bases from J, the gap between germline ends came to 13 bases. The V gene's germline CDR1 is MNHEY and CDR2 SVGAGI. CDR3 sequence reads: CAIGQRSSYEQYF. For the CDR3, the DNA is TGTGCCATCGGACAGCGGAGCTCCTACGAGCAGTACTTC.

The rearrangement uses TRBV4-2 and TRBJ2-7; no reliable D call. This CDR3 contains 16 residues. V was clipped by 0 bases and J by 4 bases, with 16 bases between them. Germline-derived CDR1 and CDR2 are LGHNA and YNFKEQ. The CDR3 coding sequence is TGTGCCAGCAGCCAAGATCGGAGTGGCGGAGCTTACGAGCAGTACTTC. Translation: CASSQDRSGGAYEQYF.

The chain carries TRBV3-1 (or the pseudogene TRBV3-2) and TRBJ1-4; 9 positions agree with TRBD1. With V trimmed by 5 bases and J by 3 bases, 4 bases remained unmatched. The CDR3 has 15 residues. Germline CDR1 is LGHDT and CDR2 is YNNKEL (reference sequence). The CDR3 bases are TGTGCCAGCAGCGCACAGGGGGCGGCTAATGAAAAACTGTTTTTT. Translating it yields CASSAQGAANEKLFF.

This chain uses TRBV28 with TRBJ1-3; 12 positions agree with TRBD1. Germline CDR1 and CDR2: MDHEN and SYDVKM. V lost 4 bases and J lost 0; bases outside the gene matches: 10. CDR3 length: 19 residues. The CDR3, as DNA: TGTGCCAGCAGTTCCCCGGGACAGGGGGCGGAGGGCTCTGGAAACACCATATATTTT. The encoded protein is CASSSPGQGAEGSGNTIYF.